These T cell receptor beta chains were read from a single sample in a study of identical twins. TCRdb passed the 5' RACE reads through MiXCR, listing each CDR3 protein once. Of 700,000 or so distinct CDR3 sequences in the sample, under 9% were seen once. Separately, the same data were catalogued under a study of yellow fever vaccine responses in identical twins.

Sequences were obtained from PBMCs. Receptor source: a woman aged 18-30 years in good health. Each CDR3 is given with its conserved first and last residue. A D gene is named only where the DNA matches it firmly. Clone size is stated in some rows and not others, as once, few, many or a class when expanded.

D	V	J	size	DNA	CDR3
TRBD1	TRBV15	TRBJ2-3	many	TGTGCCACCAGCAGAGATTTACCCGGGACAGGGATTGGAGATACGCAGTATTTT	CATSRDLPGTGIGDTQYF
-	TRBV7-9	TRBJ1-2	few	TGTGCCAGCAGCTCCTTGACCGATCGGGCCAAGGACTATGGCTACACCTTC	CASSSLTDRAKDYGYTF
TRBD2	TRBV2	TRBJ2-5	-	TGTGCCAGCAGGATACCTAGCGGGGGGGCCGTGGAGACCCAGTACTTC	CASRIPSGGAVETQYF
TRBD1	TRBV20-1	TRBJ2-7	few	TGCAGTGCTCGACCTACAGGGGTGGTCCACGAGCAGTACTTC	CSARPTGVVHEQYF
TRBD1	TRBV5-6	TRBJ2-2	-	TGTGCCAGCAGCCCGACAGGGCCCACCGGGGAGCTGTTTTTT	CASSPTGPTGELFF
-	TRBV5-1	TRBJ1-6	few	TGCGCCAGCAGCTTGCAGGGATCCTATAATTCACCCCTCCACTTT	CASSLQGSYNSPLHF
-	TRBV29-1	TRBJ2-7	-	TGCAGCGCTGGGGATTACCTCTTC	CSAGDYLF
-	TRBV12-3/TRBV12-4	TRBJ2-7	few	TGTGCCAGCAGTTTCACACAGGACTACGAGCAGTACTTC	CASSFTQDYEQYF
TRBD2	TRBV12-3/TRBV12-4	TRBJ2-1	-	TGTGCCAGCAGTTTAGTCGGACTAGCCTACAATGAGCAGTTCTTC	CASSLVGLAYNEQFF
TRBD1	TRBV18	TRBJ1-5	-	TGTGCCAGCTCACCAGGGGACAGGGGCCAGCCCCAGCATTTT	CASSPGDRGQPQHF
TRBD1	TRBV4-3	TRBJ2-7	-	TGCGCCAGCAGCCAAGGAAGTAGGGCCTTGACAGGGGGAAACGAGCAGTACTTC	CASSQGSRALTGGNEQYF
-	TRBV6-1	TRBJ1-3	-	TGTGCCAGCAGTGGGACAGAGTTTGAAAACACCATATATTTT	CASSGTEFENTIYF
TRBD2	TRBV6-1	TRBJ2-1	-	TGTGCCAGCAGTCAGCGACTAGCGGGAGGTCTGTTCTTC	CASSQRLAGGLFF
TRBD1	TRBV2	TRBJ2-2	-	TGTGCCAGCAGTACCACGAACAGGGGGCAATCCGGGGAGCTGTTTTTT	CASSTTNRGQSGELFF
-	TRBV27	TRBJ2-1	-	TGTGCCAGCAGTCGATCAAGGGAGTCCTACAATGAGCAGTTCTTC	CASSRSRESYNEQFF
TRBD2	TRBV10-3	TRBJ2-2	few	TGTGCCATCAGTGAGTCCAGCGGGGACACCGGGGAGCTGTTTTTT	CAISESSGDTGELFF
-	TRBV5-1	TRBJ2-1	few	TGCGCCAGCAGCTACCCGAGGGGCGGGGCCGAGGTTGAGCAGTTCTTC	CASSYPRGGAEVEQFF
-	TRBV5-1	TRBJ1-4	-	TGCGCCAGCAGCTTCAGGGAGCGTGAAAAACTGTTTTTT	CASSFREREKLFF
-	TRBV5-1	TRBJ1-5	few	TGCGCCAGCAGCTTGGCCTCGGGTCAGCCCCAGCATTTT	CASSLASGQPQHF
TRBD2	TRBV14	TRBJ2-1	-	TGTGCCAGCAGCCAAGACCCAGCGGGAGTCGCTGAGCAGTTCTTC	CASSQDPAGVAEQFF
-	TRBV29-1	TRBJ2-7	many	TGCAGCGTGATGCGGAGTGGCGAGGAGCAGTACTTC	CSVMRSGEEQYF
-	TRBV3-1	TRBJ1-2	-	TGTGCCAGCTGCCAAGAGGTTGCAGGGACCTATGGCTACACCTTC	CASCQEVAGTYGYTF
-	TRBV20-1	TRBJ1-5	many	TGCAGTGCTAGAGAATGGGTGGGGAGCAATCAGCCCCAGCATTTT	CSAREWVGSNQPQHF
-	TRBV30	TRBJ2-2	few	TGTGCCTGGAGTGTATTAGGCACCGGGGAGCTGTTTTTT	CAWSVLGTGELFF
TRBD1	TRBV19	TRBJ2-1	few	TGTGCCAGCAAGGGACAGAATGATAATGAGCAGTTCTTC	CASKGQNDNEQFF
-	TRBV12-3/TRBV12-4	TRBJ2-7	-	TGTGCCAGCAGCCGGGGACGGTACGAGCAGTACTTC	CASSRGRYEQYF
-	TRBV7-2	TRBJ2-3	-	TGTGCCAGCAGCTTAGAGGCCAGGACGACAGATACGCAGTATTTT	CASSLEARTTDTQYF
-	TRBV6-5	TRBJ2-1	few	TGTGCCAGCACTTCGGGTAGCGACTCCTACAATGAGCAGTTCTTC	CASTSGSDSYNEQFF
TRBD2	TRBV5-1	TRBJ2-7	-	TGCGCCAGCAGCCTCAGACCGGGACTAGTTCTGTCAGGGCAGTACTTC	CASSLRPGLVLSGQYF
-	TRBV7-8	TRBJ2-7	few	TGTGCCAGCAGCTTAGCTAGCGTCTACGAGCAGTACTTC	CASSLASVYEQYF
TRBD2	TRBV6-5	TRBJ2-3	few	TGTGCCAGCAGTTGGCTAGCGGGGGGAAGCACAGATACGCAGTATTTT	CASSWLAGGSTDTQYF
TRBD2	TRBV12-3/TRBV12-4	TRBJ2-2	-	TGTGCCAGCAGTCCAAGCGGGAGGGATACCGGGGAGCTGTTTTTT	CASSPSGRDTGELFF
TRBD1	TRBV6-2/TRBV6-3	TRBJ2-3	few	TGTGCCAGCAGGTCGGGACAGCTCAACACAGATACGCAGTATTTT	CASRSGQLNTDTQYF
-	TRBV7-2	TRBJ2-7	few	TGTGCCAGCAGCTTAGCAGAGCGGTCGGGCGAGCAGTACTTC	CASSLAERSGEQYF
TRBD2	TRBV20-1	TRBJ2-5	few	TGCAGTGCTAGAGATGGGACTAGCGGGGGCACGGGAGAGACCCAGTACTTC	CSARDGTSGGTGETQYF
-	TRBV9	TRBJ2-3	few	TGTGCCAGCAGCGCCGGGGGAAGGTTCGATACGCAGTATTTT	CASSAGGRFDTQYF
TRBD1	TRBV5-1	TRBJ2-1	-	TGCGCCAGCAGCTTGGCGACAGGGGGTCGCAATGAGCAGTTCTTC	CASSLATGGRNEQFF
-	TRBV7-2	TRBJ2-5	few	TGTGCCAGCAGCTTAATCGGCAGGGGTGGGCAAGAGACCCAGTACTTC	CASSLIGRGGQETQYF
-	TRBV6-2/TRBV6-3	TRBJ2-2	few	TGTGCCAGCAGCCCATGGGGCACGGGGACTTTAGACACCGGGGAGCTGTTTTTT	CASSPWGTGTLDTGELFF
-	TRBV2	TRBJ2-5	-	TGTGCCAGCTCAGAATGGGGGGCACAGGGAGAGACCCAGTACTTC	CASSEWGAQGETQYF